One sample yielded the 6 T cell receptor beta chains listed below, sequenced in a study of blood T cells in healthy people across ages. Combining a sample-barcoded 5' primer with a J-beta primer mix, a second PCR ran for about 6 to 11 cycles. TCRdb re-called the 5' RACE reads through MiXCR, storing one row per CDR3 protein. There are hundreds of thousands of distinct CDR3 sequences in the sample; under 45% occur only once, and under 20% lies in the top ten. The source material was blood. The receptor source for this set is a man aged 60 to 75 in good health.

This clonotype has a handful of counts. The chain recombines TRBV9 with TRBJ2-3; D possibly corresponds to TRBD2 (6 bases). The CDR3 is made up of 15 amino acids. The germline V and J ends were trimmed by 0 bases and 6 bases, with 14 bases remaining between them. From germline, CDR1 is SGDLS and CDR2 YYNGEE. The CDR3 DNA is TGTGCCAGCAGCGTAGAACGAGGAGGGGATGATACGCAGTATTTT. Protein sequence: CASSVERGGDDTQYF.

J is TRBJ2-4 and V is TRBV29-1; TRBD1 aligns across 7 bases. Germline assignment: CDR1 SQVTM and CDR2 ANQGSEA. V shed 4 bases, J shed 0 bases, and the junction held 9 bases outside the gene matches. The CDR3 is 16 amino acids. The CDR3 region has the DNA TGCAGCGTTGGGGGGACAGTCGGATTAGCCAAAAACATTCAGTACTTC. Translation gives CSVGGTVGLAKNIQYF. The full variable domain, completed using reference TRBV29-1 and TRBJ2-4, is SAVISQKPSRDICQRGTSLTIQCQVDSQVTMMFWYRQQPGQSLTLIATANQGSEATYESGFVIDKFPISRPNLTFSTLTVSNMSPEDSSIYLCSVGGTVGLAKNIQYFGAGTRLSVL.

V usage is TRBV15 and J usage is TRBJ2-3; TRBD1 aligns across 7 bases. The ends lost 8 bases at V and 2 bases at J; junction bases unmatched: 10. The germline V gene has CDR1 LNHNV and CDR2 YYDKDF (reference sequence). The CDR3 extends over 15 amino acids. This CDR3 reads CATALGQGDTDTQYF. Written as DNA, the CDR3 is TGTGCCACCGCCCTGGGGCAGGGGGACACAGATACGCAGTATTTT.

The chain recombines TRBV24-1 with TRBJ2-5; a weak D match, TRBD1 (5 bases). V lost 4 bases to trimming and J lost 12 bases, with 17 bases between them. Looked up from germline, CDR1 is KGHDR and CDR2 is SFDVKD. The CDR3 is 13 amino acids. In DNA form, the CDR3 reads TGTGCCACCAGTGACCCAGGGCGTACCAAGGAGTACTTC. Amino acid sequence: CATSDPGRTKEYF.

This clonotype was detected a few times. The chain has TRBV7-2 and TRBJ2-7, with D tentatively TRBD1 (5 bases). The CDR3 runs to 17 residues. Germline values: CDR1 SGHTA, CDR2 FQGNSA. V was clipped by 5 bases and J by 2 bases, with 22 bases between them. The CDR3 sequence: CASSPLGWGSEAYEQYF. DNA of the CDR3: TGTGCCAGCAGCCCCTTGGGGTGGGGCAGTGAGGCCTACGAGCAGTACTTC.

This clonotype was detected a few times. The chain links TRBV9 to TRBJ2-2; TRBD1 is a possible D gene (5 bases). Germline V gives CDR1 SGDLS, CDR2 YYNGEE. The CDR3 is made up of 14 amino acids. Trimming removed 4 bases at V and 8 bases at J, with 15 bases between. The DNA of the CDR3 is TGTGCCAGCAGCCCCAGGGCCGAGCAGGGGGAGCTGTTTTTT. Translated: CASSPRAEQGELFF.